Each of the 14 T cell receptor beta chains below was sequenced from the same sample in a study of shared clonotypes between healthy human individuals. The repertoire was sequenced with immunoSEQ multiplex PCR; TCRdb's copy has only in-frame clones and lacks some. This sample carries about 1.5 million clones, around 98% of them seen once, and the ten largest clones take around 0.47%. Sequenced: naive CD4+ T cells sorted from blood. Subset denoted: CD45RA+ positively selected. These receptor sequences come from a man aged 25 to 45 in good health.

The V and J genes are TRBV5-1 and TRBJ2-7, with TRBD2 matching 11 bases. After removal of 4 bases from V and 7 bases from J, the junction contained 7 bases not matched to a gene. Germline CDR1 reads SGHRS; CDR2 reads YFSETQ. The CDR3 contains 14 residues. In DNA form, the CDR3 reads TGCGCCAGCAGCACCACTAGCGGGAGTGATGAGCAGTACTTC. Translation: CASSTTSGSDEQYF.

This chain joins TRBV2 and TRBJ1-1, with D perhaps TRBD1 (6 bases). This CDR3 is 15 amino acids long. V lost 5 bases, J lost 0 bases, and 13 bases lay in between. Germline V gene lookup returns CDR1 SNHLY and CDR2 FYNNEI. The CDR3 sequence: CASSLPGHVNTEAFF. In DNA form, the CDR3 reads TGTGCCAGCAGTTTGCCGGGACACGTGAACACTGAAGCTTTCTTT.

J is TRBJ2-3 and V is TRBV7-2; unclear D gene. In germline, CDR1 is SGHTA, CDR2 FQGNSA. V dropped 4 bases and J dropped 2 bases, with 4 bases sitting between them. CDR3 length: 12 amino acids. As DNA, the CDR3 is TGTGCCAGCAGCTCACCCACAGATACGCAGTATTTT. This gives the protein CASSSPTDTQYF.

The CDR3 bases are TGTGCCAGCATCTCGACAGGGCATGGCGGGGAGCTGTTTTTT. As protein: CASISTGHGGELFF. The chain links TRBV2 to TRBJ2-2; 7 positions match TRBD1. Germline CDR1 reads SNHLY; CDR2 reads FYNNEI. The ends lost 7 bases at V and 7 bases at J; junction bases unmatched: 9. This CDR3 has 14 amino acids.

The chain couples TRBV29-1 to TRBJ2-7, with D maybe TRBD1 (5 bases). V shed 2 bases and J shed 6 bases, with 5 bases lying between them. The CDR3 is 10 amino acids. Per the germline V gene, CDR1 is SQVTM and CDR2 is ANQGSEA. CDR3 loop: CSVEQGEQYF. CDR3 bases: TGCAGCGTTGAACAGGGCGAGCAGTACTTC.

The chain is built from TRBV5-1 and TRBJ1-4; no definite D call. The CDR3 sequence is 15 residues long. V was clipped by 1 base and J by 0 bases, with 7 bases between them. Per the germline V gene, CDR1 is SGHRS and CDR2 is YFSETQ. The CDR3 region is CASSLWAPTNEKLFF. For the CDR3, the DNA is TGCGCCAGCAGCTTGTGGGCTCCAACTAATGAAAAACTGTTTTTT.

The CDR3 spells CASSLATGTGSYEQYF. The CDR3 DNA reads as TGTGCCAGCAGTTTGGCAACCGGGACCGGCTCCTACGAGCAGTACTTC. The genes are TRBV27 and TRBJ2-7; D might be TRBD1 or TRBD2, each matching 5 bases. Germline V lookup: CDR1 MNHEY, CDR2 SMNVEV (reference sequence). The CDR3 runs 16 residues. Trimming took 3 bases from V and 0 from J, leaving 15 bases between them.

This clone has just a few counts. The chain combines TRBV5-1 with TRBJ2-1; 16 bases align to TRBD2. This CDR3 is built from 17 residues. CDR1 SGHRS and CDR2 YFSETQ come from the germline V gene. V gave up 3 bases and J gave up 7 bases; unmatched junction bases: 7. The CDR3 DNA sequence: TGCGCCAGCAGCTCCGACCCGGGACTAGCGGGAGGGAATGAGCAGTTCTTC. Translation: CASSSDPGLAGGNEQFF. The variable domain in full, completed from reference TRBV5-1 and TRBJ2-1, reads KAGVTQTPRYLIKTRGQQVTLSCSPISGHRSVSWYQQTPGQGLQFLFEYFSETQRNKGNFPGRFSGRQFSNSRSEMNVSTLELGDSALYLCASSSDPGLAGGNEQFFGPGTRLTVL.

The rearrangement links TRBV10-1 to TRBJ2-3; D is uncertain. This CDR3 spans 14 amino acids. In germline, CDR1 is WNHNN, CDR2 SYGVQD (reference sequence). With 4 bases removed from V and 4 bases from J, the gap between germline ends came to 12 bases. The CDR3 nucleotides read TGCGCCAGCAGTGGCATAAGCGCGGCAGATACGCAGTATTTT. Amino acid sequence: CASSGISAADTQYF.

This rearrangement joins TRBV19 to TRBJ1-2; D not resolved. V was shortened by 4 bases and J by 8 bases, with 14 bases between the two germline ends. The CDR3 totals 13 residues. Germline-derived CDR1 and CDR2 are LNHDA and SQIVND (reference sequence). As DNA, the CDR3 is TGTGCCAGTAGTACAGATCCCGAGGGCGGCTACACCTTC. Protein sequence: CASSTDPEGGYTF.

V gene TRBV5-5 combines with J gene TRBJ2-2, with D unclear. The V gene's germline CDR1 is SGHKS and CDR2 YYEKEE (reference sequence). The V end was cut by 2 bases, the J end by 2 bases, with 7 bases between. The CDR3 covers 14 residues. CDR3 DNA: TGTGCCAGCAGCTTATCTCGAAACACCGGGGAGCTGTTTTTT. Translation: CASSLSRNTGELFF.

The V and J genes are TRBV5-1 and TRBJ2-1, with 12 bases identical to TRBD2. CDR1 SGHRS and CDR2 YFSETQ come from the germline V gene. Trimming took 3 bases from V and 2 from J; bases not matched to a gene: 0. The CDR3 is 15 amino acids. In DNA form, the CDR3 reads TGCGCCAGCAGCTGGACTAGCGGGACCTACAATGAGCAGTTCTTC. Protein: CASSWTSGTYNEQFF. The complete variable domain, with remaining parts taken from reference TRBV5-1 and TRBJ2-1, reads KAGVTQTPRYLIKTRGQQVTLSCSPISGHRSVSWYQQTPGQGLQFLFEYFSETQRNKGNFPGRFSGRQFSNSRSEMNVSTLELGDSALYLCASSWTSGTYNEQFFGPGTRLTVL.

The CDR3 sequence is CASTENGRLEGNEQFF. For the CDR3, the DNA is TGTGCCAGCACCGAAAATGGGCGGCTCGAGGGGAATGAGCAGTTCTTC. The chain is built from TRBV28 and TRBJ2-1; tentatively, D is TRBD1 or TRBD2 (5 bases each). The germline CDR1 and CDR2 sequences are MDHEN and SYDVKM. CDR3 size: 16 residues. Between the trimmed V and J ends, which lost 7 bases and 7 bases, there was a span of 23 bases.

This chain uses TRBV28 with TRBJ2-2; unclear D gene. Trimming took off 11 bases at V and 1 base at J, with 5 bases between the two ends. Germline V gives CDR1 MDHEN, CDR2 SYDVKM. The CDR3 has 11 amino acids. The CDR3 is CAVQNTGELFF. DNA for the CDR3: TGTGCCGTCCAGAACACCGGGGAGCTGTTTTTT.